The 16 T cell receptor beta chains below were found in one sample sequenced in a study of tumor-infiltrating lymphocytes in glioblastoma multiforme listed by TCRdb under 2017. The listed sequencing device is Illumina HiSeq 2500. TCRB libraries were built from RNA via three nested multiplex PCR rounds using a modified ARM-PCR protocol with multiple V-beta primers and a C-beta primer. TCRdb trimmed public reads at Q25 via fastp, called clones via MiXCR and kept in-frame beta chains. Every entry covers one CDR3 protein and lists the most common genes and DNA from its rows. The sample table lists 7,000 to 9,500 distinct CDR3 sequences, 74% of them with a count of one. The ten largest clones represent 75% to 80% of the sample. The sequenced material came from brain tumor tissue. The receptors were sampled from a male donor with glioblastoma.

The chain links TRBV20-1 to TRBJ2-7, with TRBD2 as a possible D gene (7 bases). The CDR3 is 15 amino acids. Trimming shortened V by 7 bases and J by 0 bases, and 19 bases separated the two germline ends. In germline, CDR1 is DFQATT, CDR2 SNEGSKA (reference sequence). Written as DNA, the CDR3 is TGCAGTGTTAGTGGGGGCGGGAGTATCTCCTACGAGCAGTACTTC. This translates into CSVSGGGSISYEQYF.

In this sample, this clonotype is medium-sized. The chain links TRBV20-1 to TRBJ1-2; 8 positions match TRBD1. Trimming at V came to 3 bases and at J to 8 bases, leaving 14 bases not matched to a gene. Per germline, CDR1 DFQATT and CDR2 SNEGSKA (reference sequence). The CDR3 loop spans 15 amino acids. The CDR3 loop reads CSARGNPQGAGGYTF. In nucleotides, the CDR3 is TGCAGTGCTAGGGGTAACCCGCAGGGGGCTGGGGGCTACACCTTC.

CDR3 bases: TGTGCCAGCAGCCCTGACAGCTACGAGCAGTACTTC. Translation gives CASSPDSYEQYF. The genes are TRBV12-3 or TRBV12-4 and TRBJ2-7, with D possibly being TRBD1 (5 bases). Trimming stripped 6 bases from V and 3 bases from J, with 9 bases between. The CDR3 extends over 12 amino acids.

The gene calls are TRBV12-5 and TRBJ1-5; no definite D call. The germline V and J ends were trimmed by 3 bases and 3 bases, with 9 bases remaining between them. The CDR3 sequence is 14 residues long. Germline CDR1 and CDR2: LGHNT and FRNRAP. The CDR3, as DNA: TGTGCTAGTGGTTTCGAAGGGTACAATCAGCCCCAGCATTTT. Its translation: CASGFEGYNQPQHF. Drawing the rest from reference TRBV12-5 and TRBJ1-5, the complete variable domain is DARVTQTPRHKVTEMGQEVTMRCQPILGHNTVFWYRQTMMQGLELLAYFRNRAPLDDSGMPKDRFSAEMPDATLATLKIQPSEPRDSAVYFCASGFEGYNQPQHFGDGTRLSIL.

The chain has TRBV4-2 and TRBJ1-5; tentative D call: TRBD1 (6 bases). V lost 1 base, J lost 6 bases, and 7 bases lay in between. The CDR3 has 13 amino acids. The germline V gene has CDR1 LGHNA and CDR2 YNFKEQ. CDR3 region: CASSQAGVQPQHF. Written as DNA, the CDR3 is TGTGCCAGCAGCCAAGCAGGGGTTCAGCCCCAGCATTTT.

A word on this clonotype: Mismatch with germline at one junction end may stem from a read error. The chain is built from TRBV20-1 and TRBJ1-2; no definite D call. Looked up from germline, CDR1 is DFQATT and CDR2 is SNEGSKA (reference sequence). The CDR3 loop spans 15 amino acids. Here the CDR3 reads CSARTGRGSNYGYTF. CDR3 DNA sequence: TGCAGTGCTAGAACGGGTCGGGGTTCTAACTATGGGTACACCTTC.

With regard to this clonotype: Germline and junction disagree at one end, which may indicate a read error. The rearrangement links TRBV11-2 to TRBJ1-1; tentative D call: TRBD1 (5 bases). Germline CDR1 reads SGHAT; CDR2 reads FQNNGV. CDR3 size: 14 residues. CDR3 region: CASSLDRHNTEAFF. DNA of the CDR3: TGTGCCAGCAGCCTTGACAGACATAACACTGAGGCTTTCTTT.

This chain joins TRBV7-9 and TRBJ1-1, with 7 bases aligning to TRBD1. The CDR3 is 16 residues long. Germline lookup yields CDR1 SEHNR and CDR2 FQNEAQ (reference sequence). With V trimmed by 5 bases and J by 1 base, 10 bases remained unmatched. The CDR3 DNA sequence: TGTGCCAGCAGCCCGACGAGGACAGGAGGGAACACTGAAGCTTTCTTT. Its translation: CASSPTRTGGNTEAFF.

Only a few counts were recorded for this clonotype. The rearrangement links TRBV29-1 to TRBJ2-1; D is unclear. This CDR3 is built from 11 residues. V lost 6 bases to trimming and J lost 2 bases, with 5 bases between them. Germline V gives CDR1 SQVTM, CDR2 ANQGSEA. CDR3 nucleotide sequence: TGCAGCGTCGAGACCTACAATGAGCAGTTCTTC. Translated: CSVETYNEQFF.

This chain links TRBV29-1 with TRBJ2-7, with 8 bases matching TRBD1. V was pared by 4 bases and J by 4 bases, with 6 bases of the junction left unmatched. The CDR3 is 13 residues long. Germline assignment: CDR1 SQVTM and CDR2 ANQGSEA. The CDR3 DNA is TGCAGCGTTGTCCCTCAGGGGGCTTACGAGCAGTACTTC. Its translation is CSVVPQGAYEQYF.

About this clonotype: At one of its ends the junction is not consistent with the germline gene, which may arise from a read error. The gene calls are TRBV20-1 and TRBJ2-1; D is perhaps TRBD1 (6 bases). The CDR3 is made up of 14 amino acids. The germline V gene has CDR1 DFQATT and CDR2 SNEGSKA (reference sequence). In DNA form, the CDR3 reads TGCAGTGCTCGAGATAGGGCAGGGGTGTATGAGCAGTTCTTC. It yields the protein CSARDRAGVYEQFF.

This clonotype was counted ten times or more. CDR3 bases: TGTGCCAGCAGCCCTAGGCCGGGACAGGTTGACCGCTATGGCTACACCTTC. Its protein product is CASSPRPGQVDRYGYTF. The chain couples TRBV11-2 to TRBJ1-2; TRBD1 matches at 8 bases. The germline CDR1 and CDR2 sequences are SGHAT and FQNNGV. The junction had 15 bases not matched to a gene; V was cut back by 5 bases and J by 4 bases. The CDR3 is made up of 17 amino acids.

This clonotype has a handful of counts. The gene calls are TRBV29-1 and TRBJ2-3; the D is unclear. Germline CDR1 SQVTM, CDR2 ANQGSEA. The CDR3 totals 10 residues. V lost 8 bases, J lost 6 bases, and 9 bases lay in between. The CDR3 coding sequence is TGCAGCTCCTCGCCTGATACGCAGTATTTT. It translates to CSSSPDTQYF.

Points on this clonotype: Germline is not matched at one junction end, which may reflect a read error. This chain links TRBV5-6 with TRBJ2-7, with TRBD2 matching over 12 bases. The CDR3 loop spans 17 amino acids. Germline loops: CDR1 SGHDT, CDR2 YYEEEE. As DNA, the CDR3 is TGTGCCAACAGCTCTTGGCTAGCGGGAGGGCGTTTCGGCGAGCAGTACTTC. Translation: CANSSWLAGGRFGEQYF.

This clonotype was seen a single time. V gene TRBV11-1 combines with J gene TRBJ2-5; the D is unclear. The CDR3 has 13 residues. Per the germline V gene, CDR1 is SGHAT and CDR2 is FQDESV (reference sequence). The V gene lost 7 bases and the J gene lost 2 bases, with 11 bases spanning the gap. Written as DNA, the CDR3 is TGTGCCAGCAACACCGGGCTACAAGAGACCCAGTACTTC. Residues: CASNTGLQETQYF.

Turning to this clonotype: One base away lies a much larger clone, so this may be a sequencing read error. V usage is TRBV20-1 and J usage is TRBJ2-7; TRBD2 matches 10 bases. Per the germline V gene, CDR1 is DFQATT and CDR2 is SNEGSKA (reference sequence). CDR3 length equals 15 residues. V lost 2 bases, J lost 6 bases, and 10 bases stayed unmatched. The CDR3 bases are TGCAGTGCTAGAAGGTTAGCGGGGGGAAAAGTCGAGCAGTACTTC. Translating gives CSARRLAGGKVEQYF.